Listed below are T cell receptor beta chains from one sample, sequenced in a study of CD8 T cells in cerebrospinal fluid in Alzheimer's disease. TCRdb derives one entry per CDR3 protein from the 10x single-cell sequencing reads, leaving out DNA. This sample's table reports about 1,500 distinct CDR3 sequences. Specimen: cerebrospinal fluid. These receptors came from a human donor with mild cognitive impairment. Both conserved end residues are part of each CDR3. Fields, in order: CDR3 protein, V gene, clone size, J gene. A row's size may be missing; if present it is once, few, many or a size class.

CASSSGLVEDTQYF,TRBV11-3,medium-sized,TRBJ2-3
CASSLVVTSGAGELFF,TRBV7-2,NA,TRBJ2-2
CASRIVLAGSYEQYF,TRBV28,medium-sized,TRBJ2-7
CASSIGQYNEQFF,TRBV5-1,NA,TRBJ2-1
CASSPHQGTYEQYF,TRBV2,large,TRBJ2-7
CASSAGTSGFNEQFF,TRBV10-1,large,TRBJ2-1
CASSFAATNYGYTF,TRBV27,medium-sized,TRBJ1-2
CASRRGLARQETQYF,TRBV5-4,medium-sized,TRBJ2-5
CASSQYNEQFF,TRBV14,medium-sized,TRBJ2-1
CASSLGVAGTEAFF,TRBV5-1,large,TRBJ1-1
CSATLDGGATDTQYF,TRBV20-1,NA,TRBJ2-3
CASRTPRGARYNEQFF,TRBV27,medium-sized,TRBJ2-1
CASSLQNSGNTIYF,TRBV27,NA,TRBJ1-3
CASSENGPRTGELFF,TRBV2,medium-sized,TRBJ2-2
CSASGGTQGLGQYF,TRBV20-1,NA,TRBJ2-7
CASSQGVTPILTDTQYF,TRBV3-1,large,TRBJ2-3
CATSTGVAKNIQYF,TRBV15,medium-sized,TRBJ2-4
CASSWGGQETYEQYF,TRBV5-1,medium-sized,TRBJ2-7